The entry that follows covers one T cell receptor (beta chain) sequence. Its target is unknown. The sample originates from a study of cytomegalovirus exposure and HLA in healthy donors. Regarding the study as a whole: At a 0.05 false discovery rate, a later analysis found over 15,000 TCR beta sequences to be associated with HLA alleles. CMV antigen specificity was confirmed in vitro for a few CMV-associated chains.

There are 15 residues in the CDR3. Germline CDR1 SGDLS, CDR2 YYNGEE. 60 Vbeta and 13 Jbeta primers were used in PCR. Profiled with immunoSEQ multiplex PCR; TCRdb holds only in-frame clones, not every one. This table has roughly 130,000 clones, around 80% appearing once. The chain combines TRBV9 with TRBJ2-5; 10 nucleotides agree with TRBD2. The DNA matches TRBJ2-7 better at its end, which makes the J call doubtful. The origin of this receptor is a man aged 40-49 years in good health and CMV-seronegative. Sequenced sample: PBMCs. CDR3 nucleotides: TGTGCCAGCAGCCCCAGCGGGAGGGCCCTCGACGAGCAGTACTTC. This translates into CASSPSGRALDEQYF.